This record concerns one T cell receptor beta chain sequence. This sample is part of a study of cytomegalovirus exposure and HLA in healthy donors. It was with 60 Vbeta and 13 Jbeta primers that the PCR ran. Using immunoSEQ multiplex PCR, the repertoire was profiled, and TCRdb retains in-frame clones only, with some absent. The sample lists roughly 140,000 clones, about three quarters occurring once. J lost 0 bases, V lost 6 bases, and 2 bases had no gene match. The CDR3 has 15 amino acids. CDR1 LNHDA and CDR2 SQIVND come from the germline V gene (reference sequence). The receptor comes from a woman aged 25 to 39 in good health and CMV-seronegative. Sequencing was done on a sample of PBMCs. The chain couples TRBV19 to TRBJ1-4; 9 positions match TRBD1. The CDR3 nucleotides read TGTGCCAGTAGGGACAGGGGCTCAACTAATGAAAAACTGTTTTTT. It is translated as CASRDRGSTNEKLFF.